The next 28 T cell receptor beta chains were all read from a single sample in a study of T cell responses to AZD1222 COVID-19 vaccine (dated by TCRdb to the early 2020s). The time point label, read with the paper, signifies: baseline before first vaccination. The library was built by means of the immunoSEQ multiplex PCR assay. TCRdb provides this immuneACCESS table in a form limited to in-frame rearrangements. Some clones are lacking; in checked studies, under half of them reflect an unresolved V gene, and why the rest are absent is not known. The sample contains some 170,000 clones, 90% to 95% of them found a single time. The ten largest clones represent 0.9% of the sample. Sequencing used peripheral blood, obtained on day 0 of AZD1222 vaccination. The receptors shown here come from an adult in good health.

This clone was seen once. CDR3 nucleotide sequence: TGTGCCAGCAGTGAAGTGCCAAACGCCAGGGGGCTCAACTCTAATTCACCCCTCCACTTT. Protein product: CASSEVPNARGLNSNSPLHF. The V call is TRBV6-1, the J call TRBJ1-6; 8 bases are shared with TRBD1. J gave up 6 bases and V 1 base, and 17 bases lay outside the gene matches. The germline V gene encodes CDR1 MNHNS and CDR2 SASEGT. The CDR3 is 20 amino acids.

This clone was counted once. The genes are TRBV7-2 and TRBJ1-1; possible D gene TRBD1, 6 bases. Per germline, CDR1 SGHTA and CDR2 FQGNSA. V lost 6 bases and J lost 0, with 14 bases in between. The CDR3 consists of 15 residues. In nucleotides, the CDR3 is TGTGCCAGCAGGCTAGCCGGGACATTGAACACTGAAGCTTTCTTT. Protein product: CASRLAGTLNTEAFF. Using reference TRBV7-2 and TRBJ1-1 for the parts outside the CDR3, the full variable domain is GAGVSQSPSNKVTEKGKDVELRCDPISGHTALYWYRQSLGQGLEFLIYFQGNSAPDKSGLPSDRFSAERTGGSVSTLTIQRTQQEDSAVYLCASRLAGTLNTEAFFGQGTRLTVV.

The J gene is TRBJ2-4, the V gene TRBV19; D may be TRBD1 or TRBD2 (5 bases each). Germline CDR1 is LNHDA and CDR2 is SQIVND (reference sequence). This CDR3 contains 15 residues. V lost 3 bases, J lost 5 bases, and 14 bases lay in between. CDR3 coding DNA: TGTGCCAGTAGTATTCTGCCCCGGGGACAAAACATTCAGTACTTC. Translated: CASSILPRGQNIQYF.

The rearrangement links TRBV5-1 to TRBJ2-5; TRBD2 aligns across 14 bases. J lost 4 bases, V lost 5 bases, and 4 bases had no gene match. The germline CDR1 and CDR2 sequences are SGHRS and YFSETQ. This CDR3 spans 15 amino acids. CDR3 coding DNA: TGCGCCAGCAGGGCCGGGACTAGCGGGGGAGAGACCCAGTACTTC. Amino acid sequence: CASRAGTSGGETQYF.

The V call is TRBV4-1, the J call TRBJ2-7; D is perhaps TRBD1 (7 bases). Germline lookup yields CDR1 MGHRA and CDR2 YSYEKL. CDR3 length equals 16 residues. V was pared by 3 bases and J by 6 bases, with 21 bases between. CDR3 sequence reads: CASSHAAGTAYPEQYF. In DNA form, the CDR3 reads TGCGCCAGCAGCCACGCCGCGGGGACAGCCTACCCCGAGCAGTACTTC.

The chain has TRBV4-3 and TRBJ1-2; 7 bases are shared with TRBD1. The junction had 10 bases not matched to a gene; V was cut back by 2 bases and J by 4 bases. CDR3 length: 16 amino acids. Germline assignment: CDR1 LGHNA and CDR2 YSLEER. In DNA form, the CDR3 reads TGCGCCAGCAGCCAAACGACAGGGACCCTTGGCTATGGCTACACCTTC. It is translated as CASSQTTGTLGYGYTF.

DNA of the CDR3: TGTGCCAGCAGCTTAGACCCGACTACAACGCAGTATTTT. Translating it yields CASSLDPTTTQYF. The genes are TRBV7-3 and TRBJ2-3; maybe TRBD2 (5 bases). This CDR3 is built from 13 residues. Germline-derived CDR1 and CDR2 are SGHTA and FQGTGA. Trimming pared 2 bases from V and 9 bases from J, leaving 12 bases between.

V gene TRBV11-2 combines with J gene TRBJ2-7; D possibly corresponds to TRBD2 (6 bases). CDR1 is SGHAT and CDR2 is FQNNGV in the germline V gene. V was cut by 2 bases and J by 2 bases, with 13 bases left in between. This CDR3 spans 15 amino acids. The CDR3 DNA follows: TGTGCCAGCAGCTTACCCCACGCGGGGACCTACGAGCAGTACTTC. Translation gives CASSLPHAGTYEQYF.

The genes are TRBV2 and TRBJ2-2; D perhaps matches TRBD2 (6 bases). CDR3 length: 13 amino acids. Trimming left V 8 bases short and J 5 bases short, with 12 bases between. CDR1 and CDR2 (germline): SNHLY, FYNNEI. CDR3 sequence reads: CASREPGTGELFF. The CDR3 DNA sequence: TGTGCCAGCCGGGAGCCGGGAACCGGGGAGCTGTTTTTT.

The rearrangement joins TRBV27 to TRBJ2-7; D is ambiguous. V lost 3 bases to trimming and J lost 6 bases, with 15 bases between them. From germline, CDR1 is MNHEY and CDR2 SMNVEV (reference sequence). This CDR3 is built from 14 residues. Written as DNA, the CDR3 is TGTGCCAGCAGTTTCGGTGCTGAGGTAGGCGAGCAGTACTTC. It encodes CASSFGAEVGEQYF.

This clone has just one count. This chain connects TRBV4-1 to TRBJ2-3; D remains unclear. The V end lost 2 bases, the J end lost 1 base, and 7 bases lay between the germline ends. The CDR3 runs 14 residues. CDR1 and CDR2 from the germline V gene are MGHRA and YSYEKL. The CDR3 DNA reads TGCGCCAGCAGCCAAACGAAAGGCACAGATACGCAGTATTTT. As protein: CASSQTKGTDTQYF.

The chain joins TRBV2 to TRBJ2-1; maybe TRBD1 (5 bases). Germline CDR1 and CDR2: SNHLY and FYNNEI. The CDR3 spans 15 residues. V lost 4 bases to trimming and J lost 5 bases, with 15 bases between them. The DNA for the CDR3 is TGTGCCAGCAGTGGGGCAGGGATGTTCCACAATGAGCAGTTCTTC. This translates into CASSGAGMFHNEQFF.

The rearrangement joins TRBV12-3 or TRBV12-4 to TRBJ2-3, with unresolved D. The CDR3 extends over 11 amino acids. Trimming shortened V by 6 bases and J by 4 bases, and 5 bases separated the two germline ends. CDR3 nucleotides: TGTGCCAGCAGGAATTCAGATACGCAGTATTTT. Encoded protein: CASRNSDTQYF.

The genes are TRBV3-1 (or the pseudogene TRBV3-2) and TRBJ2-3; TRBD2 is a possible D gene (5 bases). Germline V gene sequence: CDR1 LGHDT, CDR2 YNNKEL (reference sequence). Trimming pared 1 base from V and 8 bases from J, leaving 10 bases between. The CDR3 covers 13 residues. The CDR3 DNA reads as TGTGCCAGCAGCCAAGTAGGCGGAGGTACGCAGTATTTT. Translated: CASSQVGGGTQYF.

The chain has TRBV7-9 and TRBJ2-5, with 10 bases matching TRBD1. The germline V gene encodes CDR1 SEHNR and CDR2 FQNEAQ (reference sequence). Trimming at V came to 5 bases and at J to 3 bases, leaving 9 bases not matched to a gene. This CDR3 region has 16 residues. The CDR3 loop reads CASSPGTGESEETQYF. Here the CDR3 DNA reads TGTGCCAGCAGCCCAGGGACAGGGGAATCAGAAGAGACCCAGTACTTC.

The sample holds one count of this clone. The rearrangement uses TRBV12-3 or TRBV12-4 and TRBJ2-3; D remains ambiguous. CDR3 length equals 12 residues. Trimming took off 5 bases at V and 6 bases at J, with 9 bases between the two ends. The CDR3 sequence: CASSRLPDTQYF. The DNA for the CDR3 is TGTGCCAGCAGTCGCCTTCCCGATACGCAGTATTTT.

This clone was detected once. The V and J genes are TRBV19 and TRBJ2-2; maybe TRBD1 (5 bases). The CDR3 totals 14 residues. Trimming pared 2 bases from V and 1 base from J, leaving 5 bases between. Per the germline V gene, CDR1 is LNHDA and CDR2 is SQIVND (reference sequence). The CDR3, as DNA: TGTGCCAGTAGTATAACAGGGAACACCGGGGAGCTGTTTTTT. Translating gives CASSITGNTGELFF.

CDR3 sequence: CSAKFGGGDTQYF. The DNA of the CDR3 is TGCAGCGCGAAGTTCGGGGGGGGAGATACGCAGTATTTT. The chain joins TRBV29-1 to TRBJ2-3; 8 nucleotides align to TRBD2. CDR3 length equals 13 residues. V lost 7 bases to trimming and J lost 5 bases; unmatched junction nucleotides: 8. Germline-derived CDR1 and CDR2 are SQVTM and ANQGSEA.

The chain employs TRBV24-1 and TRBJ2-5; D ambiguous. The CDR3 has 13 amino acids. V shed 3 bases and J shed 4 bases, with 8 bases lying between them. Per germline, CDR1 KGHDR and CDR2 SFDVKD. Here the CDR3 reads CATSDSQLETQYF. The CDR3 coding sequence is TGTGCCACCAGTGATAGCCAGCTAGAGACCCAGTACTTC.

The CDR3 reads CASSYPPSGVTDTQYF. In DNA form, the CDR3 reads TGTGCCAGCAGTTACCCCCCCAGCGGGGTCACAGATACGCAGTATTTT. The chain uses TRBV6-6 and TRBJ2-3, with 7 bases matching TRBD2. The germline gives CDR1 MNHNY, CDR2 SVGAGI (reference sequence). The CDR3 covers 16 residues. The trim removed 2 bases at V and 2 bases at J, leaving 7 bases unmatched.

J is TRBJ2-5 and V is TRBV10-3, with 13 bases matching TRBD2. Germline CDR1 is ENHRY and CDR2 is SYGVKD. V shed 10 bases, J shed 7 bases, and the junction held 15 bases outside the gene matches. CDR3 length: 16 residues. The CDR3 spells CATRLAGGNLVGTQYF. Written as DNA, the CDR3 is TGTGCCACCAGACTAGCGGGGGGAAACCTGGTCGGGACCCAGTACTTC.

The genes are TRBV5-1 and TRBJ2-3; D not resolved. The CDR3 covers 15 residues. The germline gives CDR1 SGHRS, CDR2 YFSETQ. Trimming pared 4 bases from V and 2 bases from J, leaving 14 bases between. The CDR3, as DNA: TGCGCCAGCAGCACAAGCCCAGGCATCACAGATACGCAGTATTTT. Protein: CASSTSPGITDTQYF.

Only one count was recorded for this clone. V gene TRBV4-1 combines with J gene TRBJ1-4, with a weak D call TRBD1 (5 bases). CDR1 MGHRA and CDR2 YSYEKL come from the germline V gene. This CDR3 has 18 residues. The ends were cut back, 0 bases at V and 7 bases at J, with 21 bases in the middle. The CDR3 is CASSQDGVFGGGGEKLFF. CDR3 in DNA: TGCGCCAGCAGCCAAGACGGAGTATTCGGGGGGGGAGGTGAAAAACTGTTTTTT.

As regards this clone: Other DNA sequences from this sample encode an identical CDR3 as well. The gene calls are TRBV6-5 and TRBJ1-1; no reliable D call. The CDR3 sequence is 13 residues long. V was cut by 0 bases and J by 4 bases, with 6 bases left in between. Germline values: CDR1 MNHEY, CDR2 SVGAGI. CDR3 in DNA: TGTGCCAGCAGTTACTCGGGAGGCACTGAAGCTTTCTTT. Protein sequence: CASSYSGGTEAFF.

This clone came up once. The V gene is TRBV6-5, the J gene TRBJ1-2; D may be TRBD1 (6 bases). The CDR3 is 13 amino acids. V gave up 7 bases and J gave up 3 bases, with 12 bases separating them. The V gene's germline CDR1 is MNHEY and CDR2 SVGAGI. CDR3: CASTMGADYGYTF. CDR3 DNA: TGTGCCAGCACCATGGGGGCAGACTATGGCTACACCTTC.

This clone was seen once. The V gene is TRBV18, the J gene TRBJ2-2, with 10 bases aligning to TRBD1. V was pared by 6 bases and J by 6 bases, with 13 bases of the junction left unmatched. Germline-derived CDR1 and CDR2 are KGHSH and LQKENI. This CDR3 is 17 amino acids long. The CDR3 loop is CASSPGTGVVVAGELFF. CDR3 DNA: TGTGCCAGCTCGCCCGGGACAGGGGTCGTTGTGGCCGGGGAGCTGTTTTTT.

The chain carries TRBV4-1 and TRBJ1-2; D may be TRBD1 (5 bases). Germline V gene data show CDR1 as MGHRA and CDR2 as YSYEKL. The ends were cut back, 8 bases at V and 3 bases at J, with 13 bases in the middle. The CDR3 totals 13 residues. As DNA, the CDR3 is TGCGCCAGCTCTCTCGGGGGATACTATGGCTACACCTTC. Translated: CASSLGGYYGYTF.

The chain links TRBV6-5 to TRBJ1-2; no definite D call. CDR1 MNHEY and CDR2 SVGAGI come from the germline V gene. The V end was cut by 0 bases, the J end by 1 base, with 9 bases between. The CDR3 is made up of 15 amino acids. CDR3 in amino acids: CASSYSIMGNYGYTF. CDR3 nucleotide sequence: TGTGCCAGCAGTTACTCGATTATGGGTAACTATGGCTACACCTTC.